Presented here are 5 T cell receptor beta chains from one specimen sequenced in a study of T-cell memory formation after mild COVID-19 (dated by TCRdb to about 2021). The library was produced with 5' RACE. This sample was sequenced with an Illumina NovaSeq 6000. TCRdb reworked the public reads: Q25 trimming with fastp, MiXCR clone assembly, productive beta chains retained. Each entry merges the rows of one CDR3 protein and shows their most common DNA and genes. The sample profile shows roughly 400,000 distinct CDR3 sequences; approximately 16% of them were found once. The top ten clones comprise around a fifth of the sample. Specimen: PBMCs or a T cell subset sorted from them (not recorded which). These receptors originate from a man aged 18 to 30 who had mild COVID-19 (a few samples of this study predate the infection). The sample titles of this study are shuffled in the database, so cell type and time point are left out; the donor was told from shared clones.

This clonotype was detected ten times or more. The gene calls are TRBV12-3 or TRBV12-4 and TRBJ1-6; unclear D gene. The CDR3 has 11 residues. V shed 5 bases and J shed 7 bases, with 3 bases lying between them. CDR3 bases: TGTGCCAGCAGTCAGAATTCACCCCTCCACTTT. Translation gives CASSQNSPLHF.

This clonotype was observed a few times. The chain recombines TRBV21-1 with TRBJ2-7; the table's D call of TRBD1 was not tested on the DNA. TRBV21-1 has pseudogene status. The CDR3 loop spans 15 amino acids. The CDR3 DNA reads as TGTGCCAGCAGCGTCGGGACAGGGCGACCCTACGAGCAGTACTTC. Translation gives CASSVGTGRPYEQYF.

This clonotype was counted a few times. V and J are TRBV12-3 or TRBV12-4 and TRBJ2-3, with TRBD2 identical over 10 bases. Trimming removed 9 bases from V and 2 bases from J; junction bases left unmatched: 5. This CDR3 contains 14 residues. CDR3 amino acids: CASGSGGLTDTQYF. The CDR3 DNA follows: TGTGCCAGTGGTAGCGGGGGGCTCACAGATACGCAGTATTTT.

V and J are TRBV18 and TRBJ2-5; 7 bases align to TRBD2. After removal of 1 base from V and 5 bases from J, the junction contained 4 bases not matched to a gene. The CDR3 totals 14 residues. Germline V lookup: CDR1 KGHSH, CDR2 LQKENI. CDR3 bases: TGTGCCAGCTCACCACGGACTAGGATTGAGACCCAGTACTTC. Protein product: CASSPRTRIETQYF. Using reference TRBV18 and TRBJ2-5 for the parts outside the CDR3, the full variable domain is NAGVMQNPRHLVRRRGQEARLRCSPMKGHSHVYWYRQLPEEGLKFMVYLQKENIIDESGMPKERFSAEFPKEGPSILRIQQVVRGDSAAYFCASSPRTRIETQYFGPGTRLLVL.

This clonotype showed up just a few times. The J gene is TRBJ1-1, the V gene TRBV12-3 or TRBV12-4; 8 positions agree with TRBD1. The CDR3 sequence is 14 residues long. V trimming: 3 bases; J trimming: 5 bases; junction bases outside the gene matches: 5. CDR3 residues: CASSLQGAQTEAFF. The CDR3 DNA follows: TGTGCCAGCAGTTTGCAGGGGGCTCAAACTGAAGCTTTCTTT.